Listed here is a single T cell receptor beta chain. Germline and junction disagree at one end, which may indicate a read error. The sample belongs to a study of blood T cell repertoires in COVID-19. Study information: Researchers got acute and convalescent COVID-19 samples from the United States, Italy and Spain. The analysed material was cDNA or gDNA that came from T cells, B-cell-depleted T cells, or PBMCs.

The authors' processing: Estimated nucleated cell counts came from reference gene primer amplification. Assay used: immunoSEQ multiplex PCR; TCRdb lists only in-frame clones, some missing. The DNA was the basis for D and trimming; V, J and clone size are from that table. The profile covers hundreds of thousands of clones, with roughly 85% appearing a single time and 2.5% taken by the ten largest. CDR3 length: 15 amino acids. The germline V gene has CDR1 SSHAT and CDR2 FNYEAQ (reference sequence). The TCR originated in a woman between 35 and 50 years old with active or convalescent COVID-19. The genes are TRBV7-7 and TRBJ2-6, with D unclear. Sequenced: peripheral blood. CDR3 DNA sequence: TGTGCTAGCAGCCCGGAGAAGACCGGGGCCAACGTCCTGACTTTC. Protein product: CASSPEKTGANVLTF.